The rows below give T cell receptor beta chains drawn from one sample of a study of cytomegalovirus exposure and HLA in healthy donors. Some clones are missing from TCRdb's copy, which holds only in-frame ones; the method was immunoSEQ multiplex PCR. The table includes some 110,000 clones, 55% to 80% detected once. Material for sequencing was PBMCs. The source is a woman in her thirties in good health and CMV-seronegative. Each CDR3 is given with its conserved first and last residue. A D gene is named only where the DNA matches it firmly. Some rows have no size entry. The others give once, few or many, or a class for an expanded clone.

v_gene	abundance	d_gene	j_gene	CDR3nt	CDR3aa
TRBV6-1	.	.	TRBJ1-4	TGTGCCAGCAGCCGGAGCCGAAATGAAAAACTGTTTTTT	CASSRSRNEKLFF
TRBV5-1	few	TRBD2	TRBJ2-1	TGCGCCAGCAGCAACCGACTAGCGGGAGTAAATGAGCAGTTCTTC	CASSNRLAGVNEQFF
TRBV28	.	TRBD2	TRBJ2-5	TGTGCCAGCAGGACCTCGGGACTAGCGGAAGAGACCCAGTACTTC	CASRTSGLAEETQYF
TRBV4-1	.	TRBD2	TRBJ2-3	TGCGCCAGCAGCCAAACCCAATTGACTAGCGGGGTAGATACGCAGTATTTT	CASSQTQLTSGVDTQYF
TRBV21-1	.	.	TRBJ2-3	TGTGCCAGCAGCAAAGGTGAGGGTAGCACAGATACGCAGTATTTT	CASSKGEGSTDTQYF
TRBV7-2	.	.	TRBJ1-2	TGTGCCAGCAGCTTAGATTGGGGCAGGGACTATGGCTACACCTTC	CASSLDWGRDYGYTF
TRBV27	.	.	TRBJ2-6	TGTGCCAGCAGTTCTCAACTAGGCCTCAGGACTGGGGCCAACGTCCTGACTTTC	CASSSQLGLRTGANVLTF
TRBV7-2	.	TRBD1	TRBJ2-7	TGTGCCAGCAGCCGGGACAGCTCCTACGAGCAGTACTTC	CASSRDSSYEQYF
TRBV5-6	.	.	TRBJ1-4	TGTGCCAGCAGCCAACGGGGGGTCGGAGATGAAAAACTGTTTTTT	CASSQRGVGDEKLFF
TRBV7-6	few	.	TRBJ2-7	TGTGCCAGCAGCTTAGTAGGAATAGGCAGGGCCAACGAGCAGTACTTC	CASSLVGIGRANEQYF
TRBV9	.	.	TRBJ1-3	TGTGCCAGCAGCGTAATGTTCGGGGGTTCTGGAAACACCATATATTTT	CASSVMFGGSGNTIYF
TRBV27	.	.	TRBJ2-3	TGTGCCAGCAGTCCAGGACAGACAGATACGCAGTATTTT	CASSPGQTDTQYF
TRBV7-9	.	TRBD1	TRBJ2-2	TGTGCCAGCAGCCCCCCGGGGGACAGGGGGCTGGAGCTGTTTTTT	CASSPPGDRGLELFF
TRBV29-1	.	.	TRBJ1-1	TGCAGCGTTGTGGGCCAGAACACTGAAGCTTTCTTT	CSVVGQNTEAFF
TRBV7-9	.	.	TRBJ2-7	TGTTCCAGCAGCTCAGAGGGTTACGAGCAGTACTTC	CSSSSEGYEQYF
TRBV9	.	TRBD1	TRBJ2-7	TGTGCCAGCAGCGTAGGAGAGACAGGGTACGAGCAGTACTTC	CASSVGETGYEQYF
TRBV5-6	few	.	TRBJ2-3	TGTGCCAGCAGCTTGTCCAGGGTACGGGATACGCAGTATTTT	CASSLSRVRDTQYF
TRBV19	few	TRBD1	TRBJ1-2	TGTGCCAGTAGTGCCGACAGGGATCGCGGCTACACCTTC	CASSADRDRGYTF
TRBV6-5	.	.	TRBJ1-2	TGTGCCAGCAGTTGGGCAATTGACTATGGCTACACCTTC	CASSWAIDYGYTF
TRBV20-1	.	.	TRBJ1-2	TGCAGTCCGAGACTCACCATTGGCTACACCTTC	CSPRLTIGYTF
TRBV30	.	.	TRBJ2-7	TGTGCCTGGAGTGTACAGAGACATATCTACGAGCAGTACTTC	CAWSVQRHIYEQYF
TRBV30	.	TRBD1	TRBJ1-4	TGTGCCTGGAGCTTGGGGACAGATATTGAAAAACTGTTTTTT	CAWSLGTDIEKLFF
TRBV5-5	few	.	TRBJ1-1	TGTGCCAGCAGCTTGGAGAGGGACACTGAAGCTTTCTTT	CASSLERDTEAFF
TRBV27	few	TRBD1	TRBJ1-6	TGTGCCAGCAGTCAGACAGGGGGCCTTTCACCCCTCCACTTT	CASSQTGGLSPLHF
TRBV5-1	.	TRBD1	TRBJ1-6	TGCGCCAGCAGCTACTACGACAGGGATAATTCACCCCTCCACTTT	CASSYYDRDNSPLHF
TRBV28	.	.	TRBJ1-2	TGTGCCAGCAGGCAGGCGAACTATGGCTACACCTTC	CASRQANYGYTF
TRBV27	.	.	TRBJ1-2	TGTGCCAGCAGTCACCTTCCCGAAGCGGGGGCCCCTATGGGCTACACCTTC	CASSHLPEAGAPMGYTF
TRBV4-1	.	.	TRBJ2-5	TGCGCCAGCAGCCAAGGCAGGGCGCCCTTAGAGACCCAGTACTTC	CASSQGRAPLETQYF
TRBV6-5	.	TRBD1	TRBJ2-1	TGTGCCAGCAGTTACAACCTTGGACAGGGGACAGGTGAGCAGTTCTTC	CASSYNLGQGTGEQFF
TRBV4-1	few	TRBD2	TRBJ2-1	TGCGCCAGCAGCCAGGTGGGACTAGCGGCCTACAATGAGCAGTTCTTC	CASSQVGLAAYNEQFF
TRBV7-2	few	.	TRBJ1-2	TGTGCCAGCAGCTTAAACACAGACTATGGCTACACCTTC	CASSLNTDYGYTF
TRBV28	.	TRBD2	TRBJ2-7	TGTGCCAGCAGTCCAACTAGCGGGAGTTACCACGAGCAGTACTTC	CASSPTSGSYHEQYF
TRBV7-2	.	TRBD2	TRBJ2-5	TGTGCCAGCAGCTTAGAACTAGCGGTCCAAGAGACCCAGTACTTC	CASSLELAVQETQYF
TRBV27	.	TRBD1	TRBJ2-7	TGTGCCAGCAGTTTTGGTGCTGGACAGGGTAAAAACATGTACTTC	CASSFGAGQGKNMYF
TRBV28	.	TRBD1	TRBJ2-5	TGTGCCAGCAGTTTCCGACAGGGGCGAAAGGCCCAGTACTTC	CASSFRQGRKAQYF
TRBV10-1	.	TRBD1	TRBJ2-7	TGCGCCATCCTCCCGGGACAGACCTCCTACGAGCAGTACTTC	CAILPGQTSYEQYF
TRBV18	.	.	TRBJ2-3	TGTGCCAGCTCACCACCGGGAGGCACAGATACGCAGTATTTT	CASSPPGGTDTQYF
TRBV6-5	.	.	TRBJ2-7	TGTGCCAGCAGGTACAGTGAAGACACGAACGAGCAGTACTTC	CASRYSEDTNEQYF
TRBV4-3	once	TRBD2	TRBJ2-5	TGCGCCAGCAGCCGCCAGACTAGCGGGAGGGCCGAGGATGAGACCCAGTACTTC	CASSRQTSGRAEDETQYF
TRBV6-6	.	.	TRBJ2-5	TGTGCCAGCAGTCTAGGACAGACGTACCAAGAGACCCAGTACTTC	CASSLGQTYQETQYF